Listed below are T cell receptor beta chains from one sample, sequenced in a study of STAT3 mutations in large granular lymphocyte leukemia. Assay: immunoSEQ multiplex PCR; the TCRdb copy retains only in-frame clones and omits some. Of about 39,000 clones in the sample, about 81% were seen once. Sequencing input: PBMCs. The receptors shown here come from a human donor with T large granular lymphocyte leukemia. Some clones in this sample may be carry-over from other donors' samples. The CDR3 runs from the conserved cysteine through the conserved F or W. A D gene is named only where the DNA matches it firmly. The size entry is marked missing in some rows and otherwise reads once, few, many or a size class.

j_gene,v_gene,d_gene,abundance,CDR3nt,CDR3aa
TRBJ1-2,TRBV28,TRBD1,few,TGTGCCAGCAGTACCGGCGGACAGGGTCGTGGCTACACCTTC,CASSTGGQGRGYTF
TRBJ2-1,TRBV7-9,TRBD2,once,TGTGCCAGCAGCTTAGGACTAGCGGGGGGCGGTGAGCAGTTCTTC,CASSLGLAGGGEQFF
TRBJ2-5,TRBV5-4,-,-,TGTGCCAGCAGCTTGACATGGGGATGGGGGGAGACCCAGTACTTC,CASSLTWGWGETQYF
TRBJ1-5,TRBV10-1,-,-,TGCGCCAGCAGTGAGTCGGAGTTTCAGCCCCAGCATTTT,CASSESEFQPQHF
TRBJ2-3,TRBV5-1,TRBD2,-,TGCGCCAGCAGCTTGGCTAGCGGGGGTTCCGCAGATACGCAGTATTTT,CASSLASGGSADTQYF
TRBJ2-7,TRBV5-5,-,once,TGTGCCAGCAGCTTGGGTCAGGGAAGTCGTTTCGAGCAGTACTTC,CASSLGQGSRFEQYF
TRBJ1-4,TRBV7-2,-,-,TGTGCCAGCAGCTTAAGCCGGGCACAACTGTTTTTT,CASSLSRAQLFF
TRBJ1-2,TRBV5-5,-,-,TGTGCCAGCATTAGGTATCAGGGTTCAGACTATGGCTACACCTTC,CASIRYQGSDYGYTF
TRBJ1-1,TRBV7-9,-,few,TGTGCCAGCAGCTTTAGCACTGAAGCTTTCTTT,CASSFSTEAFF
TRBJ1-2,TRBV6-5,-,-,TGTGCCAGCAGTTACGGGACCGAGTATGGCTACACCTTC,CASSYGTEYGYTF
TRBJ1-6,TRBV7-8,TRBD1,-,TGTGCCAGCAGCCCGACAGGGGGGACTTCACCCCTCCACTTT,CASSPTGGTSPLHF
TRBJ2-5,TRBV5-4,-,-,TGTGCCAGCAGCTCGGTAGCACAAGAGACCCAGTACTTC,CASSSVAQETQYF
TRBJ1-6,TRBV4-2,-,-,TGTGCCAGCCACGGGAGCTATAATTCACCCCTCCACTTT,CASHGSYNSPLHF
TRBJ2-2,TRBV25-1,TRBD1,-,TGTGCCAGCAGTACCACAGGGGTTCCGGCCGGGGAGCTGTTTTTT,CASSTTGVPAGELFF
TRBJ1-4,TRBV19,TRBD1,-,TGTGCCAGTAGTATTTGGACAGGGGGGATGGCTAATGAAAAACTGTTTTTT,CASSIWTGGMANEKLFF
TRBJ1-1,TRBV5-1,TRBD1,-,TGCGCCAGCAGTAGGGGGCCTAACACTGAAGCTTTCTTT,CASSRGPNTEAFF
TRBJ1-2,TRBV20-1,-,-,TGCAGTGCTAGAGACCTAAATGACTACACCTTC,CSARDLNDYTF
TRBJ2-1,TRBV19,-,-,TGTGCCAGTAGTGGGGGTGTGGGCTCCTCCTACAATGAGCAGTTCTTC,CASSGGVGSSYNEQFF
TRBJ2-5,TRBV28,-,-,TGTGCCAGCAGTTTTAGACAGCCCCAAGAGACCCAGTACTTC,CASSFRQPQETQYF
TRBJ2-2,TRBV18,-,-,TGTGCCAGCTCACCAGTCGGGAAGGCCGGGGAGCTGTTTTTT,CASSPVGKAGELFF
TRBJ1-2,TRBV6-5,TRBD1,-,TGTGCCAGCAGTTACGGCGGGACAGGGAACTATGGCTACACCTTC,CASSYGGTGNYGYTF
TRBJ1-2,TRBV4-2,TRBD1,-,TGTGCCAGCAGCCCTGGCCAGGGGGCATCCGGCTACACCTTC,CASSPGQGASGYTF
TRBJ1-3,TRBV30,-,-,TGTGCCTGGAGTGTACAAGTTGGAAACACCATATATTTT,CAWSVQVGNTIYF